The clone carrying this T cell receptor beta chain was counted many times. Its specificity is not known. This record belongs to a study of T cells in Graves' hyperthyroidism and ophthalmopathy. TCR beta CDR3 sequences were amplified from RNA transcripts. A first-round RT-PCR of the TCR CDR3 used the HTBI primer set. TCRdb passed the multiplex PCR reads through MiXCR, listing each CDR3 protein once. The sample records about 640,000 distinct CDR3 sequences, roughly 46% being singletons. Germline V gene data show CDR1 as SQVTM and CDR2 as ANQGSEA. V lost 6 bases and J lost 7, with 7 bases in between. CDR3 size: 10 residues. In making diagnoses, clinical symptoms, serum thyroxine and TRAb, thyroid ultrasound and orbital computed tomography were all used. Study-level findings and limits: Stable hyperthyroidism was told apart from ophthalmopathy by a model built on 13 V-J features. Clonotypes that were expanded in thyroid above 0.001 mostly appeared in blood too.

This clonotype originated in an adult man with Graves' disease, either hyperthyroidism or ophthalmopathy (not recorded which). The rearrangement links TRBV29-1 to TRBJ1-5; D unclear. Material: peripheral blood or thyroid tissue (not recorded which). CDR3 in DNA: TGCAGCGTCCGGGCCCAGCCCCAGCATTTT. This translates into CSVRAQPQHF.